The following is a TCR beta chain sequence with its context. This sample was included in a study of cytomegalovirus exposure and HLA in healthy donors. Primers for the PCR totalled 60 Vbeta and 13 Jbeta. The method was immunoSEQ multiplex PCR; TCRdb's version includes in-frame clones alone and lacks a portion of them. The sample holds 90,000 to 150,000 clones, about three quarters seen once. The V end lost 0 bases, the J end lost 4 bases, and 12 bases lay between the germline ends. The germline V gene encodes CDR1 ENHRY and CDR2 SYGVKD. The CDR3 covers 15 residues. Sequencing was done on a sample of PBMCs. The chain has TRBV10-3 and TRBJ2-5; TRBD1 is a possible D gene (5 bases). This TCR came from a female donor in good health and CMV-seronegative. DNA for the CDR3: TGTGCCATCAGTGAGTCAGGGGAATTCGCAGAGACCCAGTACTTC. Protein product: CAISESGEFAETQYF.